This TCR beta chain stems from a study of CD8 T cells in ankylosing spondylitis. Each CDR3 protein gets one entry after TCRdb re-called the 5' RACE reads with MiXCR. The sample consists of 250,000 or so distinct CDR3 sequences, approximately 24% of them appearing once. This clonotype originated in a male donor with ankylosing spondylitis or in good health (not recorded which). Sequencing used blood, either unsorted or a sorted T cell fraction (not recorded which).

The CDR3 nucleotides read TGTGCCAGCAGCCCCTTACAGGCCCTCTATGGCTACACCTTC. Its protein is CASSPLQALYGYTF. J is TRBJ1-2 and V is TRBV11-2, with D possibly TRBD1 on 5 matching bases. Germline CDR1 and CDR2: SGHAT and FQNNGV. This CDR3 is 14 amino acids long. V lost 5 bases, J lost 4 bases, and 14 bases lay in between.